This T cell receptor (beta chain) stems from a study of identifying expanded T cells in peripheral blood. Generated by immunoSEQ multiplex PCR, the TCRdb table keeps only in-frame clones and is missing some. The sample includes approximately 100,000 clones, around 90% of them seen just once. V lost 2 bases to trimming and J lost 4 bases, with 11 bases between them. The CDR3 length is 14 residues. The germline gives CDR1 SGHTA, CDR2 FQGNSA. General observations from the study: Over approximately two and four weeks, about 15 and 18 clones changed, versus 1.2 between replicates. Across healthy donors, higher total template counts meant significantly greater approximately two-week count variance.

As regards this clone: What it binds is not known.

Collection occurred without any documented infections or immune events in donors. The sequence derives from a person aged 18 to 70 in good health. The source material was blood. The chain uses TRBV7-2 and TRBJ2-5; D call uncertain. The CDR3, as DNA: TGTGCCAGCAGCTTATATGGGTTGGCAGAGACCCAGTACTTC. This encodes CASSLYGLAETQYF.